This TCR beta chain was profiled in a study of cytomegalovirus exposure and HLA in healthy donors. In the PCR, 60 Vbeta and 13 Jbeta primers were used. Only in-frame clones appear in the TCRdb table, and some are missing; sequencing was by immunoSEQ multiplex PCR. The data hold over 150,000 clones, with 70% to 75% observed a single time. Whole-study findings and limits: There were some public TCRs occurring in many donors, but most TCR sequences were rare.

Germline V gene lookup returns CDR1 LNHDA and CDR2 SQIVND (reference sequence). The CDR3 sequence is 17 residues long. The V gene end was trimmed by 4 bases and the J gene end by 1 base; junction bases not matched to a gene: 12. A remark on this clone: The antigen remains undetermined.

The TCR sequence derives from a male donor in good health and CMV-seronegative. Sequencing was carried out using PBMCs. The chain links TRBV19 to TRBJ1-2, with 7 bases identical to TRBD1. CDR3 sequence reads: CASSTTGSGTVNYGYTF. CDR3 coding DNA: TGTGCCAGTAGTACAACAGGATCCGGGACAGTTAACTATGGCTACACCTTC.